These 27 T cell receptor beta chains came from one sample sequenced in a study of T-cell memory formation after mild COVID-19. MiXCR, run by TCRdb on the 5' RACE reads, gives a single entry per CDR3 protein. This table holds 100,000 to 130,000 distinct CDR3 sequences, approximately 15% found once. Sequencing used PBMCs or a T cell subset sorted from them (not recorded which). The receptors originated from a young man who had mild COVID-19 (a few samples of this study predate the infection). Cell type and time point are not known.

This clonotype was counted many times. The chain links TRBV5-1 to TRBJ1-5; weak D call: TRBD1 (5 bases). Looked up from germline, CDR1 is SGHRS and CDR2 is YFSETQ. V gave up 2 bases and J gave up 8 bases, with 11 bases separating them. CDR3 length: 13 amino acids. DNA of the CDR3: TGCGCCAGCAGCTTCGCCGGGGGTAAGCCCCAGCATTTT. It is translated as CASSFAGGKPQHF. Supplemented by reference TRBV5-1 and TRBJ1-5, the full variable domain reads KAGVTQTPRYLIKTRGQQVTLSCSPISGHRSVSWYQQTPGQGLQFLFEYFSETQRNKGNFPGRFSGRQFSNSRSEMNVSTLELGDSALYLCASSFAGGKPQHFGDGTRLSIL.

The CDR3 DNA reads as TGTGCCAGCAGCTCCCGCGGAGATACGCAGTATTTT. Translation gives CASSSRGDTQYF. The rearrangement joins TRBV7-9 to TRBJ2-3; D is uncertain. Trimming removed 4 bases from V and 5 bases from J, with 7 bases in between. This CDR3 has 12 amino acids. Looked up from germline, CDR1 is SEHNR and CDR2 is FQNEAQ (reference sequence). Full variable domain (rest looked up from reference TRBV7-9 and TRBJ2-3): DTGVSQNPRHKITKRGQNVTFRCDPISEHNRLYWYRQTLGQGPEFLTYFQNEAQLEKSRLLSDRFSAERPKGSFSTLEIQRTEQGDSAMYLCASSSRGDTQYFGPGTRLTVL.

In nucleotides, the CDR3 is TGCGCCAGCAGCTCAGTGGGGCAGTCAGCGGACAATGAGCAGTTCTTC. It specifies CASSSVGQSADNEQFF. The chain carries TRBV5-1 and TRBJ2-1; the D gene could be TRBD1 or TRBD2 (5 bases each). V lost 3 bases, J lost 5 bases, and 18 bases lay in between. CDR3 length: 16 amino acids. Germline V CDR1 and CDR2: SGHRS, YFSETQ.

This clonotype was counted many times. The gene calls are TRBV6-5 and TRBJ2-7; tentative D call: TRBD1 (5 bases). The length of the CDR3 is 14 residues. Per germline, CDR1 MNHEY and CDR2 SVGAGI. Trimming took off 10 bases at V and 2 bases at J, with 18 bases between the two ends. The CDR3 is CATRGAGFPYEQYF. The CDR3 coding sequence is TGTGCCACCAGAGGTGCAGGGTTTCCCTACGAGCAGTACTTC.

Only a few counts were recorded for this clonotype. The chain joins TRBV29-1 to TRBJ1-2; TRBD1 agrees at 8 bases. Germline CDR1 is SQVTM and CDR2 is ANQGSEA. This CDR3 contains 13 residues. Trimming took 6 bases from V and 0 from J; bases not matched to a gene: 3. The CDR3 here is CSVLDRANYGYTF. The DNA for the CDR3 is TGCAGCGTCTTGGACAGGGCTAACTATGGCTACACCTTC.

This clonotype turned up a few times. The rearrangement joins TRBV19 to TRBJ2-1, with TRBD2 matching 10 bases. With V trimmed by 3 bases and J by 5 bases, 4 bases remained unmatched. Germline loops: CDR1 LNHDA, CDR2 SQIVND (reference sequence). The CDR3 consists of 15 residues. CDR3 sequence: CASSMTSGPNNEQFF. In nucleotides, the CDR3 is TGTGCCAGTAGTATGACTAGCGGGCCCAACAATGAGCAGTTCTTC.

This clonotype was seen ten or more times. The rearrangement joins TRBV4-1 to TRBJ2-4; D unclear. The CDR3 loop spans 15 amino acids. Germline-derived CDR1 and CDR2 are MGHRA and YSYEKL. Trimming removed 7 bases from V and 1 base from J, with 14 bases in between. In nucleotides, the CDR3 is TGCGCCAGCAACTTGGGATTGGCCGCCAAAAACATTCAGTACTTC. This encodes CASNLGLAAKNIQYF.

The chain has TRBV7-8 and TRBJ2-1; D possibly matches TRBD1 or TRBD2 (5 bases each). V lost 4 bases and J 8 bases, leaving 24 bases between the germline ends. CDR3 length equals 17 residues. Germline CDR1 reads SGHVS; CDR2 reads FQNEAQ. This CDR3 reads CASSSPFGDETFHEQFF. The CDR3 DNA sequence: TGTGCCAGCAGCTCCCCGTTCGGGGACGAGACATTTCATGAGCAGTTCTTC.

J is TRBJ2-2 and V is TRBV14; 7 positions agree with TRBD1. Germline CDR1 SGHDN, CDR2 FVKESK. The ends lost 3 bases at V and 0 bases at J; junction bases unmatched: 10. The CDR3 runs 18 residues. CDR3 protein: CASSHQTWDRANTGELFF. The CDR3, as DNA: TGTGCCAGCAGCCACCAAACCTGGGACAGAGCGAACACCGGGGAGCTGTTTTTT.

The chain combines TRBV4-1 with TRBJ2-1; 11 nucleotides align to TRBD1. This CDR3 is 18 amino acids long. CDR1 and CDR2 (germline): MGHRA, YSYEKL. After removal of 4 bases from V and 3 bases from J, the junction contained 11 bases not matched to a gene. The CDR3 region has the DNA TGCGCCAGCAGCCTCTTACCCCGGACAGGGGGCGGCTACAATGAGCAGTTCTTC. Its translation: CASSLLPRTGGGYNEQFF.

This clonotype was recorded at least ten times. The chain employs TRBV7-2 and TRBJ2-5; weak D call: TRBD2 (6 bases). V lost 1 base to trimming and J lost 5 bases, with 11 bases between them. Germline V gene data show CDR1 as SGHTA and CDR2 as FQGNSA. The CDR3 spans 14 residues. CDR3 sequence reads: CASSLDLTSETQYF. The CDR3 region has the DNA TGTGCCAGCAGCTTAGATCTAACTAGCGAGACCCAGTACTTC.

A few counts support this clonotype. The chain's CDR3 is CSVASNTGELFF. The DNA of the CDR3 is TGCAGCGTAGCGTCGAACACCGGGGAGCTGTTTTTT. V gene TRBV29-1 combines with J gene TRBJ2-2; D gene uncertain. With 6 bases removed from V and 0 bases from J, the gap between germline ends came to 5 bases. The CDR3 consists of 12 residues. Germline loops: CDR1 SQVTM, CDR2 ANQGSEA.

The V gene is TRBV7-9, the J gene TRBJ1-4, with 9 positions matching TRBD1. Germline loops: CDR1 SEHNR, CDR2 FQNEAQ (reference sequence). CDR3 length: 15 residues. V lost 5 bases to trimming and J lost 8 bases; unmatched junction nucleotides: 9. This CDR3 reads CASSTAGTGREKLFF. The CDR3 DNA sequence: TGTGCCAGCAGCACCGCGGGGACAGGGCGGGAAAAACTGTTTTTT.

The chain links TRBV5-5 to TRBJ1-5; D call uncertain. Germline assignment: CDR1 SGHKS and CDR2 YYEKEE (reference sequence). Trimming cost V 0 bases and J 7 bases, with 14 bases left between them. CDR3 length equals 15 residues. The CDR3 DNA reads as TGTGCCAGCAGCTTGGCGGGTGGTGTCTTGCAGCCCCAGCATTTT. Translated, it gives CASSLAGGVLQPQHF.

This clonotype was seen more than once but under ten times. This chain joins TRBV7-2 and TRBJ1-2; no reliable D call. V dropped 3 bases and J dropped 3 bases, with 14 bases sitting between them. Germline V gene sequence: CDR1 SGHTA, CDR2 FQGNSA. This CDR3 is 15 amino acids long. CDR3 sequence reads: CASSFFPELDYGYTF. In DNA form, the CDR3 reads TGTGCCAGCAGCTTTTTTCCGGAATTGGACTATGGCTACACCTTC.

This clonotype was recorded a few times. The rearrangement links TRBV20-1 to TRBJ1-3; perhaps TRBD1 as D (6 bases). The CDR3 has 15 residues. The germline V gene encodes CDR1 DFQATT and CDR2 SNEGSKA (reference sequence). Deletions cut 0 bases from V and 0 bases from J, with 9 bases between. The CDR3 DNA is TGCAGTGCTAGAGATTACAGGGACTCTGGAAACACCATATATTTT. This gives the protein CSARDYRDSGNTIYF.

The CDR3 DNA follows: TGCAGCGTTGATCTCAGTGGTGAGCAGTTCTTC. Translated: CSVDLSGEQFF. The gene calls are TRBV29-1 and TRBJ2-1; D is undetermined. CDR3 length: 11 residues. The ends were cut back, 3 bases at V and 9 bases at J, with 9 bases in the middle. Germline V gene lookup returns CDR1 SQVTM and CDR2 ANQGSEA.

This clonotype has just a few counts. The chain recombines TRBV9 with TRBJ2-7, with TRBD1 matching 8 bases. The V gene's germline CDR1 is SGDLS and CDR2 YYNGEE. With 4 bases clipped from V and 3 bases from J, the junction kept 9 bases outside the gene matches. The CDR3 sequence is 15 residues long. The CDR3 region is CASSPRDRLFYEQYF. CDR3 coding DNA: TGTGCCAGCAGCCCACGGGACAGGCTTTTCTACGAGCAGTACTTC.

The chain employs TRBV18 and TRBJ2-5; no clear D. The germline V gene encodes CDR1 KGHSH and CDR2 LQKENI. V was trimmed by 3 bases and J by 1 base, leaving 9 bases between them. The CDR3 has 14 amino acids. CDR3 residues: CASSPKTGQETQYF. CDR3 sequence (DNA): TGTGCCAGCTCACCTAAGACGGGCCAAGAGACCCAGTACTTC.

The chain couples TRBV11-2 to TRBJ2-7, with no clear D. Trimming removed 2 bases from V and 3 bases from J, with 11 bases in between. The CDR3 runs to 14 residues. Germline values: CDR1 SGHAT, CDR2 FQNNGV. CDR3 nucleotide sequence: TGTGCCAGCAGCTTATTCGGTTCCGGCTACGAGCAGTACGTC. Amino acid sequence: CASSLFGSGYEQYV.

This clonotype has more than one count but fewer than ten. The CDR3 DNA is TGCGCCAGCAGCCAGAGACTAGCGGGGGTCCAAGAGACCCAGTACTTC. Protein: CASSQRLAGVQETQYF. This chain joins TRBV4-3 and TRBJ2-5; 12 bases map to TRBD2. Per the germline V gene, CDR1 is LGHNA and CDR2 is YSLEER. J gave up 1 base and V 3 bases, and 3 bases lay outside the gene matches. This CDR3 spans 16 amino acids.

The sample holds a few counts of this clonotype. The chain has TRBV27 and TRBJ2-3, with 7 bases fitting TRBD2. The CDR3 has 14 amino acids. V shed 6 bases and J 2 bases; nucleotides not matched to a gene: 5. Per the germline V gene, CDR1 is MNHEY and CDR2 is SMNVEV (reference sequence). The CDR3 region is CASSLAEDTDTQYF. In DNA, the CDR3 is TGTGCCAGCAGCCTAGCGGAAGACACAGATACGCAGTATTTT.

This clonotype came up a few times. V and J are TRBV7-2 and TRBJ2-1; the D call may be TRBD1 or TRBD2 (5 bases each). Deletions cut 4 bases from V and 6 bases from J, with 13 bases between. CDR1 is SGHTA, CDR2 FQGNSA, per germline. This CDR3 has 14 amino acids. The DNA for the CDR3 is TGTGCCAGCAGCTGGGGGAGACGCGGCAATGAGCAGTTCTTC. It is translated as CASSWGRRGNEQFF. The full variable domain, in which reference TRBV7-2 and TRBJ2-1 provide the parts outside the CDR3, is GAGVSQSPSNKVTEKGKDVELRCDPISGHTALYWYRQSLGQGLEFLIYFQGNSAPDKSGLPSDRFSAERTGGSVSTLTIQRTQQEDSAVYLCASSWGRRGNEQFFGPGTRLTVL.

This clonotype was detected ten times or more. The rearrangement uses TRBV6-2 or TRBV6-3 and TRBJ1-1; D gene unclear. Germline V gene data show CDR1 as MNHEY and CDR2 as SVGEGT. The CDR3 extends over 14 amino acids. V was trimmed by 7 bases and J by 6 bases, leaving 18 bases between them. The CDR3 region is CASTSGREWAEAFF. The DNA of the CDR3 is TGTGCCAGCACTTCGGGCCGCGAATGGGCTGAAGCTTTCTTT.

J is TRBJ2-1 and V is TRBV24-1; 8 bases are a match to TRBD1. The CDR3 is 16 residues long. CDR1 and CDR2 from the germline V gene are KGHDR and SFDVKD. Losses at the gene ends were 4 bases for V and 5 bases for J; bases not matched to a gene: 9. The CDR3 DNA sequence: TGTGCCACCAGTGACCCTCAGGGGGCGTTCGACAATGAGCAGTTCTTC. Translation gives CATSDPQGAFDNEQFF.

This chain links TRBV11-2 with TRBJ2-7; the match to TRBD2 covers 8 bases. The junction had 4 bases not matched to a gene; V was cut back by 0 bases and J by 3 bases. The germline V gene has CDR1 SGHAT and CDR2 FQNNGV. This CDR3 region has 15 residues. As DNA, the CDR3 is TGTGCCAGCAGCTTAGAGCGGGGGGCCTACTACGAGCAGTACGTC. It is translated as CASSLERGAYYEQYV.

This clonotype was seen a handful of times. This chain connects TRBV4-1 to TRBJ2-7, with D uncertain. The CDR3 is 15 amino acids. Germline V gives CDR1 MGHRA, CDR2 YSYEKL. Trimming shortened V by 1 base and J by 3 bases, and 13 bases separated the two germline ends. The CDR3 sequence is CASSQGAGVVYEQYV. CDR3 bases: TGCGCCAGCAGCCAAGGCGCCGGCGTAGTCTACGAGCAGTACGTC.